The present T cell receptor beta chain was sequenced within a study of T cell responses to AZD1222 COVID-19 vaccine. Study-wide findings and caveats: Baseline seropositivity occurred in only 5 or 6 AZD1222 recipients. White British donors predominated, females outnumbered males, and clonal diversity was possibly underestimated. Repertoire sampling occurred only after the peak T cell response. Spike-wide vaccine-associated CD4 TCRs dominated at 160-218 and 743-854.

Germline values: CDR1 SGHDN, CDR2 FVKESK. CDR3 length equals 14 residues. Trimming took 4 bases from V and 8 from J; bases not matched to a gene: 10. Only in-frame clones appear in the TCRdb table, and some are missing; sequencing was by immunoSEQ multiplex PCR. The top ten clones hold about a tenth of a sample with 75,000 to 100,000 clones, around 88% of them seen once. Turning to this clone: The antigen is not known.

Sequencing was performed on peripheral blood, taken on day 0 of MenACWY control vaccination. This TCR derives from an adult in good health. The rearrangement links TRBV14 to TRBJ1-2; TRBD1 matches at 7 bases. The CDR3 sequence: CASSPPLQGSGYTF. CDR3 bases: TGTGCCAGCAGCCCCCCACTACAGGGGAGCGGCTACACCTTC.